Listed here is a single T cell receptor beta chain. The antigen is unknown. The record originates from a study of cytomegalovirus exposure and HLA in healthy donors. Notes on the study in general: It was reportedly the case that the classifier diagnosed cytomegalovirus status with high specificity and sensitivity.

CDR3 length: 15 amino acids. Trimming stripped 3 bases from V and 0 bases from J, with 11 bases between. Germline loops: CDR1 LNHDA, CDR2 SQIVND (reference sequence). Primers for the PCR totalled 60 Vbeta and 13 Jbeta. Measured with immunoSEQ multiplex PCR; TCRdb has only the in-frame clones, and not every one. The table records about 85,000 clones, about 80% of them present only once. Specimen: PBMCs. This receptor was identified in a man between 50 and 59 years old in good health and CMV-seropositive. The chain uses TRBV19 and TRBJ1-2, with TRBD1 as a possible D gene (6 bases). CDR3 region: CASSIGGGANYGYTF. For the CDR3, the DNA is TGTGCCAGTAGTATTGGGGGGGGCGCTAACTATGGCTACACCTTC.